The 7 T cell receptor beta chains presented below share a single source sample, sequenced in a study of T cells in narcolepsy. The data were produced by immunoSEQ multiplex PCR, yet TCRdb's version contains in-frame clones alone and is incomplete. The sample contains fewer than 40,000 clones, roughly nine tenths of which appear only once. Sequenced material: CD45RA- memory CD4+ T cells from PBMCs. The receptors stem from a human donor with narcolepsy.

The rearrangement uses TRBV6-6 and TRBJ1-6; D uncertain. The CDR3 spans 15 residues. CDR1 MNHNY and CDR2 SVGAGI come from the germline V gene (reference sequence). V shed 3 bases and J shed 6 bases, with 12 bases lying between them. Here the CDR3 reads CASSYGSGVNSPLHF. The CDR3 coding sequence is TGTGCCAGCAGTTATGGTAGTGGGGTTAATTCACCCCTCCACTTT.

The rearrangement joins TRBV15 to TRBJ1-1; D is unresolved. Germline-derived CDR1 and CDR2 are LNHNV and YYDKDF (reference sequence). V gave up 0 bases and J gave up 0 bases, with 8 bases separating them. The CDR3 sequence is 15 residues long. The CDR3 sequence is CATSRDGRMNTEAFF. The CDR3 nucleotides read TGTGCCACCAGCAGAGATGGGCGGATGAACACTGAAGCTTTCTTT.

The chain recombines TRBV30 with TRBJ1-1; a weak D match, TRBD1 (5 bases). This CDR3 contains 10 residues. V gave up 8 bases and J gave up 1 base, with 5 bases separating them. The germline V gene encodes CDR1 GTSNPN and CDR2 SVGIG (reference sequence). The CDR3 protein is CAGGNTEAFF. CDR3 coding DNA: TGTGCCGGGGGGAACACTGAAGCTTTCTTT.

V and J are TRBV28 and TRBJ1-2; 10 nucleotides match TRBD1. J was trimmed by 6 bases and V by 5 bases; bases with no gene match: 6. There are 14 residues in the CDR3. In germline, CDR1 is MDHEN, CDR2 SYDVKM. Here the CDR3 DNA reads TGTGCCAGCAGTGGGGGACAGGGGTGGAATGGCTACACCTTC. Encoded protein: CASSGGQGWNGYTF.

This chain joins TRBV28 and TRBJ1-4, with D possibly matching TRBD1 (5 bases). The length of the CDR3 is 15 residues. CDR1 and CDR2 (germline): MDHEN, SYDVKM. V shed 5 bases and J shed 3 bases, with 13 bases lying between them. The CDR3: CASSLQGYANEKLFF. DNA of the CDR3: TGTGCCAGCAGTCTCCAGGGATACGCTAATGAAAAACTGTTTTTT.

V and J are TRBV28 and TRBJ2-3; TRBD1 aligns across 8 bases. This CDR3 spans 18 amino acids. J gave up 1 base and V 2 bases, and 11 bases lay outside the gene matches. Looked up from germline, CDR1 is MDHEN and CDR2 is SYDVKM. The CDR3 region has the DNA TGTGCCAGCAGTTTAGGTTCACAGGGGGTTCGGGGCACAGATACGCAGTATTTT. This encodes CASSLGSQGVRGTDTQYF.

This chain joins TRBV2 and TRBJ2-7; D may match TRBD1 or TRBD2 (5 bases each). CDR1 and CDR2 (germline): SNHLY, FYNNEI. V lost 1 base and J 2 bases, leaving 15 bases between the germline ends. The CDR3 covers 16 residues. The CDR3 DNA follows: TGTGCCAGCAGTGAAGGCCTAGGGGAGAGGGCCTACGAGCAGTACTTC. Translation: CASSEGLGERAYEQYF.